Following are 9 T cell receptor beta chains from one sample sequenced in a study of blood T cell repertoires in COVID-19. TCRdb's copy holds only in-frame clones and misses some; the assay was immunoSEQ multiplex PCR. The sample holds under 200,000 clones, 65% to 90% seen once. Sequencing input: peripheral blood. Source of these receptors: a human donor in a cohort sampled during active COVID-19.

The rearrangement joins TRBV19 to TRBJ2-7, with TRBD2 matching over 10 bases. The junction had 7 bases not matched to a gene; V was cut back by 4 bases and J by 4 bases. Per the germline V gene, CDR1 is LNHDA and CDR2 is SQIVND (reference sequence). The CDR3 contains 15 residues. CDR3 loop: CASSTGLAAVYEQYF. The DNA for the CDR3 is TGTGCCAGTAGTACAGGACTAGCGGCTGTATACGAGCAGTACTTC.

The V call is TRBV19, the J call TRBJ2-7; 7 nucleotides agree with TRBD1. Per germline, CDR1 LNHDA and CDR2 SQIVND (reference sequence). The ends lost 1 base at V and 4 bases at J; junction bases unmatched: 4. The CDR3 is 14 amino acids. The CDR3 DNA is TGTGCCAGTAGTATAGGGGACAGTGGGTACGAGCAGTACTTC. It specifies CASSIGDSGYEQYF.

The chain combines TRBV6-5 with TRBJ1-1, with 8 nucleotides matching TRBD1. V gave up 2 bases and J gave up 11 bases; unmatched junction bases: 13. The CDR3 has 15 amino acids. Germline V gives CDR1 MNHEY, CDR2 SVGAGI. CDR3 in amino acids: CASSYLLGQGESAFF. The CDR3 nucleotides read TGTGCCAGCAGTTACCTCCTAGGACAGGGCGAGTCGGCTTTCTTT.

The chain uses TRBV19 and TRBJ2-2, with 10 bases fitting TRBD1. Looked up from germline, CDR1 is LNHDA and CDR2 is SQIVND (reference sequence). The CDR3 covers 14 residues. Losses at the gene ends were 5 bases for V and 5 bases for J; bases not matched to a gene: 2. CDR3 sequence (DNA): TGTGCCAGTAGTCCGGACAGGGGGACCGGGGAGCTGTTTTTT. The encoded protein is CASSPDRGTGELFF.

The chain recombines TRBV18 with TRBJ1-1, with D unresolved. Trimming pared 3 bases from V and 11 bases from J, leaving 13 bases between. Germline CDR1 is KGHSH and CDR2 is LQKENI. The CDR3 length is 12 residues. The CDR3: CASSPVMGGAFF. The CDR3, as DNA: TGTGCCAGCTCACCCGTCATGGGAGGGGCTTTCTTT.

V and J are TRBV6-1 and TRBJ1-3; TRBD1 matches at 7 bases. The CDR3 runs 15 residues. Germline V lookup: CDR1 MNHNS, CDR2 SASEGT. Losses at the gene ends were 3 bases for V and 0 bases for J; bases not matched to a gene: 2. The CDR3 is CASSDGTASGNTIYF. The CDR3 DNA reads TGTGCCAGCAGTGACGGGACAGCCTCTGGAAACACCATATATTTT.

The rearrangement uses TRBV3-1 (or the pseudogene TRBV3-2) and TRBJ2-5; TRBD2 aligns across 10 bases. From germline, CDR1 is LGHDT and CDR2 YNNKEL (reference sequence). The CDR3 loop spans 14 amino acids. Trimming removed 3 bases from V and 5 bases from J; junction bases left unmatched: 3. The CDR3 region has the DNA TGTGCCAGCAGCCAGAGCGGGGGGGTCGAGACCCAGTACTTC. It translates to CASSQSGGVETQYF.

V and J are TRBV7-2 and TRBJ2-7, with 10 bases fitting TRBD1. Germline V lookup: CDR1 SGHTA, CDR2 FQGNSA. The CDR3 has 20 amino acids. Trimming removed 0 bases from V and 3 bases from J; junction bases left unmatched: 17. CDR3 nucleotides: TGTGCCAGCAGCTTAGCCTCCCCGGGACAGGGGTTCCCTTATGGCTACGAGCAGTACTTC. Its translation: CASSLASPGQGFPYGYEQYF.

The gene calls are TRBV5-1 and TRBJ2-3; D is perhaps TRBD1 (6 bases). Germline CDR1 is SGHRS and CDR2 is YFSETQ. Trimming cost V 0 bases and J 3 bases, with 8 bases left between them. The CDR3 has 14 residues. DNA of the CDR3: TGCGCCAGCAGCTTGGGACAGGAAACAGATACGCAGTATTTT. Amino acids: CASSLGQETDTQYF.